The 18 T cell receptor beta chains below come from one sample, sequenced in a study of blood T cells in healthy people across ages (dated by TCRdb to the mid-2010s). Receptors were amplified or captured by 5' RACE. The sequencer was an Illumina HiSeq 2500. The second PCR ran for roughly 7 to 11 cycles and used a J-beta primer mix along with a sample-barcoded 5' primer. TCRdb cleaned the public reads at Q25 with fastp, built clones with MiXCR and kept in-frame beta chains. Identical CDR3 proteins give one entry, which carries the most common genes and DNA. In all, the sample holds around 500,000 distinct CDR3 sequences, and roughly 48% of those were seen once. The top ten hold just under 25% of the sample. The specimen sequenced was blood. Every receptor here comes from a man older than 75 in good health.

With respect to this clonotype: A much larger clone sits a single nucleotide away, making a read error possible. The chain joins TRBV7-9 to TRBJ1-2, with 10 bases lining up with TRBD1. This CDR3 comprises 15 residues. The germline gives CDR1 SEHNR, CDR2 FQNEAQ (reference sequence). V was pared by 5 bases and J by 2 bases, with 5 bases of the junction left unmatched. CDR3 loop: CASSPPGQGNYGYTF. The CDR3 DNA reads TGTGCCAGCAGCCCTCCGGGACAGGGGAACTATGGCTACACCTTC.

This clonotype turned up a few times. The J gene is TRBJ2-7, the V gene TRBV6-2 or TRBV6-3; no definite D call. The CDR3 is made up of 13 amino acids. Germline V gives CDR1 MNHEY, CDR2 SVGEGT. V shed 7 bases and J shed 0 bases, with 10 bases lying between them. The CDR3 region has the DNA TGTGCCAGCAATCGGCCTGGCTCCTACGAGCAGTACTTC. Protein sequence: CASNRPGSYEQYF.

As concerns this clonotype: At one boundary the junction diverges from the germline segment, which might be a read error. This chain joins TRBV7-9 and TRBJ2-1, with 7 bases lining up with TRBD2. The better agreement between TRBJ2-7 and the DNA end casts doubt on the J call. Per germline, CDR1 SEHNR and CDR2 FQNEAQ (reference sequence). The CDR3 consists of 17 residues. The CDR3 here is CASSIAGQAGYYNEQYF. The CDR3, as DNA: TGTGCCAGCAGCATAGCGGGTCAAGCGGGTTATTACAATGAGCAGTACTTC.

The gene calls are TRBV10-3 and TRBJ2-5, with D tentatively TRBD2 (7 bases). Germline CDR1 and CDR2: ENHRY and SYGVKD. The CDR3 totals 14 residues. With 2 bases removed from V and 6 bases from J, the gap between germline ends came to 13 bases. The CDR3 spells CAISERGARKTQYF. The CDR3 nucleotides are TGTGCCATCAGTGAGCGGGGGGCCAGGAAGACCCAGTACTTC.

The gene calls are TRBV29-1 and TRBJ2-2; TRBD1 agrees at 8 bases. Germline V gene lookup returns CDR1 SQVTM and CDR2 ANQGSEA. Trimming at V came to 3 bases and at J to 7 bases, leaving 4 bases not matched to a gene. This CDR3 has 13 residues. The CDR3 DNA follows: TGCAGCGTTGACAGGGGGCGATACGGGGAGCTGTTTTTT. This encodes CSVDRGRYGELFF.

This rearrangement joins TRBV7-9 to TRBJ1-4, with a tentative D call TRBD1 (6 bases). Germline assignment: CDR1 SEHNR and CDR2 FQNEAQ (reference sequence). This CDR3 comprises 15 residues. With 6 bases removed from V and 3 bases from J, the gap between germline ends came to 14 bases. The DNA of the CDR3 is TGTGCCAGCAGTCGCGGGGACAATTCTAATGAAAAACTGTTTTTT. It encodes CASSRGDNSNEKLFF.

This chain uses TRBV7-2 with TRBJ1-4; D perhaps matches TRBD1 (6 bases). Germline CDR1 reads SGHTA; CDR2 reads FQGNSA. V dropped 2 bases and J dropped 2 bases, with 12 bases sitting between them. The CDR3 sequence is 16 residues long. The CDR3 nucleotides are TGTGCCAGCAGCTTAAGGGGGAGAGGGACTAATGAAAAACTGTTTTTT. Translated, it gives CASSLRGRGTNEKLFF. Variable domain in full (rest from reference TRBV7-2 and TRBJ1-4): GAGVSQSPSNKVTEKGKDVELRCDPISGHTALYWYRQSLGQGLEFLIYFQGNSAPDKSGLPSDRFSAERTGGSVSTLTIQRTQQEDSAVYLCASSLRGRGTNEKLFFGSGTQLSVL.

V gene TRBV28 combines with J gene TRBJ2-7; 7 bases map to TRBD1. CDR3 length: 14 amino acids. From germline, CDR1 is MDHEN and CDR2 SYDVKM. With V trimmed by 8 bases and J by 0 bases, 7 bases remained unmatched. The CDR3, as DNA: TGTGCCAGCGGACTCGGGACAGCCTCCTACGAGCAGTACTTC. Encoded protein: CASGLGTASYEQYF.

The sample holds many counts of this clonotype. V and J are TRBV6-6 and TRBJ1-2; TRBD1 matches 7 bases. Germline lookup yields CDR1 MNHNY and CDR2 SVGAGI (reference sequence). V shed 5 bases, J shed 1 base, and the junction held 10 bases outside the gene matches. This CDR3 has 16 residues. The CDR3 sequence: CASSNLGTAHNYGYTF. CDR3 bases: TGTGCCAGCAGTAACCTCGGGACAGCACATAACTATGGCTACACCTTC.

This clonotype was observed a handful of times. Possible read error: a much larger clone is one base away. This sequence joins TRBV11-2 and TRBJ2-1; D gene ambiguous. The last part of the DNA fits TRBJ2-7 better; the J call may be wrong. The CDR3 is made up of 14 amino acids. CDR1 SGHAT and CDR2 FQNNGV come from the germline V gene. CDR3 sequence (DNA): TGTGCCAGCAGCCCCTTAAGCTCCTACAATGAGCAGTACTTC. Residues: CASSPLSSYNEQYF.

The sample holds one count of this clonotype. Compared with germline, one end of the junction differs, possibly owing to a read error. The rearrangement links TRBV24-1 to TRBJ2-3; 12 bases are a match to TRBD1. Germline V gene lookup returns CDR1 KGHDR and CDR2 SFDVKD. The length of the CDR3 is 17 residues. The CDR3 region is CTTSDISGQGATDTQYF. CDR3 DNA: TGTACCACCAGTGATATCTCGGGACAGGGGGCCACAGATACGCAGTATTTT.

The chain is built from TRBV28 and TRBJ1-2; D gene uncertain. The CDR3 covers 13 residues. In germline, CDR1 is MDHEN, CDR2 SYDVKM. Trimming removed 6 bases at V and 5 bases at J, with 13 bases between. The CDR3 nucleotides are TGTGCCAGCAGCCAACTAGGACCGTATGGCTACACCTTC. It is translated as CASSQLGPYGYTF.

CDR3 DNA sequence: TGTGCCAGCTCACCGTTCGTGGGCGGGAGCTACGGGCAGTACTTC. Amino acids: CASSPFVGGSYGQYF. The gene calls are TRBV18 and TRBJ2-5, with 7 bases lining up with TRBD2. Germline loops: CDR1 KGHSH, CDR2 LQKENI. The CDR3 runs to 15 residues. The J segment lost 11 bases and the V segment lost 3 bases, leaving 15 bases of the junction unmatched.

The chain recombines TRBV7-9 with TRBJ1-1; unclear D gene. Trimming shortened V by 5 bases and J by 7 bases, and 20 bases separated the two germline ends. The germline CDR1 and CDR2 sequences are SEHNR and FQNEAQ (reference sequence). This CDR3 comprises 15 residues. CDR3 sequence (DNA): TGTGCCAGCAGCCATAGCGGGGTCAGAGCCGATGAAGCTTTCTTT. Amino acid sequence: CASSHSGVRADEAFF.

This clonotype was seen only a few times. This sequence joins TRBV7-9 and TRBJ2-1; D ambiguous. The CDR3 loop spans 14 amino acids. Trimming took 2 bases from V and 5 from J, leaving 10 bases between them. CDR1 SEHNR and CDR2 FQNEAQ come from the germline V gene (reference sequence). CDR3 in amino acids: CASSLLVLDNEQFF. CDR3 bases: TGTGCCAGCAGCTTATTGGTTTTGGACAATGAGCAGTTCTTC.

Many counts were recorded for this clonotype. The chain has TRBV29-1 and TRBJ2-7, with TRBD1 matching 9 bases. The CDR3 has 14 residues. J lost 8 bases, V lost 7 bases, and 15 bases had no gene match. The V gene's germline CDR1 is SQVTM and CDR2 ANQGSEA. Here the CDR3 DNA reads TGCAGCGCTTCCGGGACAGGGTCCGTTGGCCAGCAGTACTTC. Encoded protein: CSASGTGSVGQQYF.

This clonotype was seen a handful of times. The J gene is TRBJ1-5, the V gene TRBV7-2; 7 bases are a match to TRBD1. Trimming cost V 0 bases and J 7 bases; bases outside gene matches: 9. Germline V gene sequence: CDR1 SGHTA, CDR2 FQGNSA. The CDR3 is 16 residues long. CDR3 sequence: CASSLATGAARQPQHF. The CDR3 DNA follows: TGTGCCAGCAGCTTAGCCACAGGGGCCGCCCGGCAGCCCCAGCATTTT.

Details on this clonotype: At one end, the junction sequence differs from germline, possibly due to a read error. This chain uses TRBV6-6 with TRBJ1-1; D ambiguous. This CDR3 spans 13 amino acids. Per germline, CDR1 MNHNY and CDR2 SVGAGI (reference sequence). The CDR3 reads CARSASRSTEAFF. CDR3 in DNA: TGTGCCCGCAGCGCCTCCAGATCCACTGAAGCTTTCTTT.